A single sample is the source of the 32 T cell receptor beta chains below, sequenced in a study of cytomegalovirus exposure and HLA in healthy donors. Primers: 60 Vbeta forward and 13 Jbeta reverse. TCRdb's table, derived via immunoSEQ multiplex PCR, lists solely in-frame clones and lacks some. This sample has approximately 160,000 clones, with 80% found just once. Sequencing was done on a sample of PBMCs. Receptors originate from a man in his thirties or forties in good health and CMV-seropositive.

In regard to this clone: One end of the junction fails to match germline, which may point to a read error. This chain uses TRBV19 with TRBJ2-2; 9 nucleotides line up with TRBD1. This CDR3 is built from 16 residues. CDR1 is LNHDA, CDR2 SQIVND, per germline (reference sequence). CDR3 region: CASNTLQGAKTGELFF. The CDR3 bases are TGTGCCAGCAATACCCTACAGGGGGCGAAAACCGGGGAGCTGTTTTTT.

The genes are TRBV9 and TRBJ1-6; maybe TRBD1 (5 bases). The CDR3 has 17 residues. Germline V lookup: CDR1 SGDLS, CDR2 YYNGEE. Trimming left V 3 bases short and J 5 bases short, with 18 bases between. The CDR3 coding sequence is TGTGCCAGCAGCGCCACAAGGGGAGGTCCAAATAATTCACCCCTCCACTTT. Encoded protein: CASSATRGGPNNSPLHF.

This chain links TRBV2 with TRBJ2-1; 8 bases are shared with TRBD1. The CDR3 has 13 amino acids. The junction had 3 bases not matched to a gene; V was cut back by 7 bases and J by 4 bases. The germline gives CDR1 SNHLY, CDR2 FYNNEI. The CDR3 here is CASTGQGYNEQFF. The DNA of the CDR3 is TGTGCCAGCACAGGACAGGGTTACAATGAGCAGTTCTTC. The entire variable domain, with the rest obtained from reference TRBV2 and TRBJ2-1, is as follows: EPEVTQTPSHQVTQMGQEVILRCVPISNHLYFYWYRQILGQKVEFLVSFYNNEISEKSEIFDDQFSVERPDGSNFTLKIRSTKLEDSAMYFCASTGQGYNEQFFGPGTRLTVL.

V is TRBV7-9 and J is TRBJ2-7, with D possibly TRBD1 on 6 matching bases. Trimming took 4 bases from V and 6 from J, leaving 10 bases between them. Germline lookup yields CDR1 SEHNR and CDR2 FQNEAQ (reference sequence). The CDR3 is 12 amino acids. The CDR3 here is CASSYREGEQYF. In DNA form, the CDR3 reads TGTGCCAGCAGCTACAGGGAAGGCGAGCAGTACTTC.

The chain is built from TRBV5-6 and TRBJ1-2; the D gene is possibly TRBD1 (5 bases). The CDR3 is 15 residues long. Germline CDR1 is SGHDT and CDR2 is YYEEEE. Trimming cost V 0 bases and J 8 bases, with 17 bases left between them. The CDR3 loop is CASSLAVVRVRGYTF. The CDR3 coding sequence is TGTGCCAGCAGCTTGGCCGTAGTCAGGGTTCGAGGCTACACCTTC. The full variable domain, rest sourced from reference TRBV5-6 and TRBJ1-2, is DAGVTQSPTHLIKTRGQQVTLRCSPKSGHDTVSWYQQALGQGPQFIFQYYEEEERQRGNFPDRFSGHQFPNYSSELNVNALLLGDSALYLCASSLAVVRVRGYTFGSGTRLTVV.

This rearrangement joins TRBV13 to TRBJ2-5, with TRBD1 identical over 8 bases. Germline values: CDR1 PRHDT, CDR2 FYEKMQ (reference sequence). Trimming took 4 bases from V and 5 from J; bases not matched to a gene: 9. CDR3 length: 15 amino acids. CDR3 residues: CASSSGQGVGETQYF. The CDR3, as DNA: TGTGCCAGCAGCTCCGGACAGGGCGTCGGGGAGACCCAGTACTTC.

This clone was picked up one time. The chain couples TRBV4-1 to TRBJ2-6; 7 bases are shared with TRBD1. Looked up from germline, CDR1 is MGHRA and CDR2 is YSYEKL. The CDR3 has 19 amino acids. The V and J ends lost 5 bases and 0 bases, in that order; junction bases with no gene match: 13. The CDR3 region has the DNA TGCGCCAGCAGCTCGATTCCGGGACAGATATCCTCTGGGGCCAACGTCCTGACTTTC. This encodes CASSSIPGQISSGANVLTF.

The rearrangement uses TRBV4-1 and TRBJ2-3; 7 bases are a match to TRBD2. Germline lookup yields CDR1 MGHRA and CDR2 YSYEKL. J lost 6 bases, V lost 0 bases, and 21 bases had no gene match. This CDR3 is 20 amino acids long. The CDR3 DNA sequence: TGCGCCAGCAGCCAAGATTCCGCGTACGGGGCAGCGGGGAGCGGGGATACGCAGTATTTT. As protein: CASSQDSAYGAAGSGDTQYF.

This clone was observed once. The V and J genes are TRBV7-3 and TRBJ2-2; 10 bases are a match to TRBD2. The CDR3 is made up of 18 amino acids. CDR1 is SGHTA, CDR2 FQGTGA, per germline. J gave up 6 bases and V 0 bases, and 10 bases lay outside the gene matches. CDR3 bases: TGTGCCAGCAGCTTAACGTCGCGACTAGCGGGTTCGGCCGGGGAGCTGTTTTTT. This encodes CASSLTSRLAGSAGELFF.

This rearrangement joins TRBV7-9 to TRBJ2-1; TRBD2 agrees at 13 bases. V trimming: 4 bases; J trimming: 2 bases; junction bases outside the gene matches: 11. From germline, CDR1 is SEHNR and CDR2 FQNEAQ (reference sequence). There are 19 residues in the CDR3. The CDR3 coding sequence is TGTGCCAGCAGCTCGAGACTAGCGGGAGGTAGGTCACCCTACAATGAGCAGTTCTTC. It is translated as CASSSRLAGGRSPYNEQFF.

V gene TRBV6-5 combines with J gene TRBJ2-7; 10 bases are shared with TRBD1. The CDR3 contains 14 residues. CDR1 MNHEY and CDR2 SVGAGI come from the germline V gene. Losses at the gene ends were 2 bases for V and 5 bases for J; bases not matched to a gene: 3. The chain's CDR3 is CASSYGTGVHEQYF. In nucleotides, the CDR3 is TGTGCCAGCAGTTACGGGACAGGGGTGCACGAGCAGTACTTC.

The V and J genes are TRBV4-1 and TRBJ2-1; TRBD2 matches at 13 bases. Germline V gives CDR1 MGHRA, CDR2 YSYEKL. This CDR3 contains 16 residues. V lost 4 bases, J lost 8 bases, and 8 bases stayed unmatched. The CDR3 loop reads CASSPRTSGGGDEQFF. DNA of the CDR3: TGCGCCAGCAGCCCTCGGACTAGCGGGGGTGGCGATGAGCAGTTCTTC.

The CDR3 DNA reads TGTGCCAGCAGTAAACAGGTGGGCTCCTACGAGCAGTACTTC. Protein product: CASSKQVGSYEQYF. The rearrangement links TRBV27 to TRBJ2-5, with D perhaps TRBD1 (5 bases). The end of the DNA aligns better with TRBJ2-7, so the J call may be wrong. The CDR3 covers 14 residues. Germline lookup yields CDR1 MNHEY and CDR2 SMNVEV (reference sequence).

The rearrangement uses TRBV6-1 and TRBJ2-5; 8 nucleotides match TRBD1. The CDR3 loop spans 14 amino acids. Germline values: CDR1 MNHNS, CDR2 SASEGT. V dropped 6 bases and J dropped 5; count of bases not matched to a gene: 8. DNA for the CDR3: TGTGCCAGCAGATCAATCCAGGGGGCGGAGACCCAGTACTTC. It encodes CASRSIQGAETQYF.

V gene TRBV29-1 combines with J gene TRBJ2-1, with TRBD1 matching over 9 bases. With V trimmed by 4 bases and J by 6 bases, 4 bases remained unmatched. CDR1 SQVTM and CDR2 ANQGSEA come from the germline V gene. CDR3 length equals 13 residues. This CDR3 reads CSVGGQGFNEQFF. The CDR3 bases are TGCAGCGTTGGGGGACAGGGTTTCAATGAGCAGTTCTTC.

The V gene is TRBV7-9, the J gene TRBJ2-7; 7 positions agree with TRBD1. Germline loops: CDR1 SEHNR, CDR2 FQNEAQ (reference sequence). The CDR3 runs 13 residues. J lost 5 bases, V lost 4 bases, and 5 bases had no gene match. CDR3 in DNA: TGTGCCAGCAGCTGGCAGGGGGTGGACGAGCAGTACTTC. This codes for CASSWQGVDEQYF.

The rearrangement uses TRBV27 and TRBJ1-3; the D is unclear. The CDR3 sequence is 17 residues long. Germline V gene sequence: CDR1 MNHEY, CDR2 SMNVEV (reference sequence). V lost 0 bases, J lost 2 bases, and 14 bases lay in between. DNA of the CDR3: TGTGCCAGCAGTTTATCGGGCGGGAAGCGCGCTGGAAACACCATATATTTT. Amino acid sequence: CASSLSGGKRAGNTIYF.

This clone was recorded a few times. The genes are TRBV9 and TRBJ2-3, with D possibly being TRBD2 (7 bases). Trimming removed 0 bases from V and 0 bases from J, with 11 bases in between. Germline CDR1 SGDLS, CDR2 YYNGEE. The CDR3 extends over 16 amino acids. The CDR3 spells CASSVVGGLSTDTQYF. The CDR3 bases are TGTGCCAGCAGCGTAGTCGGGGGGCTCAGCACAGATACGCAGTATTTT.

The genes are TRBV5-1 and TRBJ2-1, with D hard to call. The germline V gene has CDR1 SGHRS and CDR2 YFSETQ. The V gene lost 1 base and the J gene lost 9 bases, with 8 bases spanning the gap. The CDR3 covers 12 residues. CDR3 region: CASSLIGGEQFF. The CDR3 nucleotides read TGCGCCAGCAGCTTGATAGGCGGTGAGCAGTTCTTC.

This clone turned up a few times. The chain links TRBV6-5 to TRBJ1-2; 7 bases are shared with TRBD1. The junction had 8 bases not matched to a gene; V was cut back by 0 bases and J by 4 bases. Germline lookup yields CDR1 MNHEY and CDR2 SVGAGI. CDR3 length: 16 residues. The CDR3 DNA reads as TGTGCCAGCAGTTACTCGACGGGCGGACAGGCCTATGGCTACACCTTC. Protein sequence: CASSYSTGGQAYGYTF.

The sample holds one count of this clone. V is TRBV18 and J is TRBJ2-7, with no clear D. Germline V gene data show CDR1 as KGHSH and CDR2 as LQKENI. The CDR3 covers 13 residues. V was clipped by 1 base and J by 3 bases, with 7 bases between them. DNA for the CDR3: TGTGCCAGCTCACCACGTAGTAACTACGAGCAGTACTTC. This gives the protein CASSPRSNYEQYF.

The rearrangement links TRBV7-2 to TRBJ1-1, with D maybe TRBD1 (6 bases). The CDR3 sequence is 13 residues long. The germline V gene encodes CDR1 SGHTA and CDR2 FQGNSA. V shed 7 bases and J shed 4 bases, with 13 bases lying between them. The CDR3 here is CASTGQGLTEAFF. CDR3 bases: TGTGCCAGCACGGGACAAGGTCTCACTGAAGCTTTCTTT. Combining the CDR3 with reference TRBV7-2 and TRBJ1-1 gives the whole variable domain GAGVSQSPSNKVTEKGKDVELRCDPISGHTALYWYRQSLGQGLEFLIYFQGNSAPDKSGLPSDRFSAERTGGSVSTLTIQRTQQEDSAVYLCASTGQGLTEAFFGQGTRLTVV.

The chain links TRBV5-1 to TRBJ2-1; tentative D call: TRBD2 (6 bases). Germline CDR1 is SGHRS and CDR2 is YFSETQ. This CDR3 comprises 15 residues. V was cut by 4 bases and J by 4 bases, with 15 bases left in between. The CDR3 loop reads CASSLQGRGYNEQFF. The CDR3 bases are TGCGCCAGCAGCCTCCAAGGGCGGGGTTACAATGAGCAGTTCTTC.

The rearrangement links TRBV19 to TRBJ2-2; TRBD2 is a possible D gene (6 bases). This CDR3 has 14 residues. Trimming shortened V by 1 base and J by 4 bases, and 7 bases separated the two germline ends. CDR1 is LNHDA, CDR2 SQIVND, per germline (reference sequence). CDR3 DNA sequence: TGTGCCAGTAGTATAGTGGAGGGCACCGGGGAGCTGTTTTTT. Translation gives CASSIVEGTGELFF.

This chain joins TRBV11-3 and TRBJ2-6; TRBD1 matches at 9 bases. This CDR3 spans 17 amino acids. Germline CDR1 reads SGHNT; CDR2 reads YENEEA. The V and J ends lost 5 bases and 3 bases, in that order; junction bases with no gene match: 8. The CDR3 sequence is CASSGRYRGLGANVLTF. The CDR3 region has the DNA TGTGCCAGCAGCGGTAGATACAGGGGGCTTGGGGCCAACGTCCTGACTTTC.

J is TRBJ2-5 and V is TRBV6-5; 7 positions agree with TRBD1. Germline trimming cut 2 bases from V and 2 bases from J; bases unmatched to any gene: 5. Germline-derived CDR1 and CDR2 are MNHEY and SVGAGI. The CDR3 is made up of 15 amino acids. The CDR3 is CASSYRDRAQETQYF. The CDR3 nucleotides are TGTGCCAGCAGTTACCGCGACAGGGCTCAAGAGACCCAGTACTTC.

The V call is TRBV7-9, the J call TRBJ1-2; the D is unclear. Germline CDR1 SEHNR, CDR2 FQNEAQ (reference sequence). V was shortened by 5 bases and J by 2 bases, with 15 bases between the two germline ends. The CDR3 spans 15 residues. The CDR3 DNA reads TGTGCCAGCAGCCAAGATCAATTGACAAACTATGGCTACACCTTC. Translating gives CASSQDQLTNYGYTF.

CDR3 protein: CSVGGGATGELFF. The CDR3 DNA is TGCAGCGTAGGCGGGGGGGCGACCGGGGAGCTGTTTTTT. This chain joins TRBV29-1 and TRBJ2-2; 9 bases are shared with TRBD2. The CDR3 length is 13 residues. Unmatched junction bases numbered 4, after V lost 6 bases and J lost 5 bases. Germline CDR1 SQVTM, CDR2 ANQGSEA.

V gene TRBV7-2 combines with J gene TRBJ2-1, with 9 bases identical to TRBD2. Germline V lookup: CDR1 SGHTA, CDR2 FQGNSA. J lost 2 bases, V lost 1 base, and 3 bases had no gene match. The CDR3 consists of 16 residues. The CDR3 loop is CASSLERGETYNEQFF. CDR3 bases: TGTGCCAGCAGCTTAGAGCGGGGGGAGACCTACAATGAGCAGTTCTTC.

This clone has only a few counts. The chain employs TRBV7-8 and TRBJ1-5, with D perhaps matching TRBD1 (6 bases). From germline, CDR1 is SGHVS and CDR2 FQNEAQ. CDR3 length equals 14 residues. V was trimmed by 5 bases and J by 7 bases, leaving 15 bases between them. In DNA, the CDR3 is TGTGCCAGCAGCCCAGACAGGAACGGGCAGCCCCAGCATTTT. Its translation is CASSPDRNGQPQHF.

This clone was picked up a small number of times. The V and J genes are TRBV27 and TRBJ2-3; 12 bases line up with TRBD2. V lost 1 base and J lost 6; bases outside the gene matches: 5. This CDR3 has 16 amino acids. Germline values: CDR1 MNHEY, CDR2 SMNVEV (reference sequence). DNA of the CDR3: TGTGCCAGCAGTTTATGGCTAGCGGGAGGGTTCGATACGCAGTATTTT. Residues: CASSLWLAGGFDTQYF.

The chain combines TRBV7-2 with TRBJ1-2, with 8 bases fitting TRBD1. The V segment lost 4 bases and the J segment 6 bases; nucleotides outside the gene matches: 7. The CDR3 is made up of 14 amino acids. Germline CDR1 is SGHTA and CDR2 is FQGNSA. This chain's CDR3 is CASSSGDRGNGYTF. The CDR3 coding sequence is TGTGCCAGCAGCTCAGGTGACAGGGGAAATGGCTACACCTTC.